This TCR beta chain was identified in a study of OX40 agonist ivuxolimab in advanced cancers. This clone occurred a few times. Data came from immunoSEQ multiplex PCR; TCRdb stores just in-frame clones and leaves some out. The sample lists tens of thousands of clones, roughly 84% seen once, with about 20% in the top ten. This receptor was taken from an adult with an advanced solid tumor such as melanoma, head and neck, liver or kidney cancer. This specimen was CD4+ or CD8+ T cells sorted from blood, taken in a trial of the OX40 agonist ivuxolimab.

As DNA, the CDR3 is TGCGCCAGCAGCCAAGTTACAGGGGATAGGGCTTTCTTT. Its protein product is CASSQVTGDRAFF. V gene TRBV4-3 combines with J gene TRBJ1-1, with 7 bases lining up with TRBD1. The germline gives CDR1 LGHNA, CDR2 YSLEER. The CDR3 contains 13 residues. Unmatched junction bases numbered 7, after V lost 1 base and J lost 11 bases.